This TCR beta chain was retrieved from a study of identical twins listed by TCRdb under 2016. About the investigation overall: TCR alpha and beta repertoires from monozygotic twins, unrelated adults of various ages and cord blood were deep-sequenced to test whether fetal clonotypes persist. Replicate twin experiments were performed at different times using different library preparation protocols to rule out contamination.

Every donor was a healthy Caucasian. The library relied on 5' RACE. The run used an Illumina HiSeq 2000. A universal primer binding site was added through template switching, and the final cDNA carried a unique molecular identifier so that TCR cDNA molecules could be counted accurately. First-strand cDNA for TCR alpha and beta chains was synthesized from specific primers in the conserved constant-segment region. To control for contamination, each cDNA library was double barcoded with a SMART-Mk sample barcode plus Illumina barcodes. TruSeq adapter sequences, together with Illumina sample barcodes, were added in two successive PCR steps. Sequencing of the TCR alpha and beta cDNA libraries was done on the Illumina HiSeq platform using custom primers. The original pipeline was this. Unique molecular identifiers were extracted from raw reads with MiGEC, and CDR3 positions were determined with MiXCR. Recombination models were inferred per individual with the repgenHMM and IGoR tools using an EM algorithm. The tcR package in R was used for shared clonotype analysis, with sharing normalized by the product of cloneset sizes. Out-of-frame nonproductive sequences were analyzed to study raw recombination free of thymic and clonal selection effects. TCRdb redid the processing of the public reads, applying fastp at Q25 and MiXCR, and retained in-frame beta chains. Rows are unified per CDR3 protein, each entry keeping the most common DNA and genes. The V and J calls and clone size come from TCRdb's table, not from the authors' own analysis. This sample gives 1.5 million to 2 million distinct CDR3 sequences in total; 32% of them show up just once. The ten largest clonotypes hold under 0.35% of the sample.

Broader findings and caveats from the paper: Conclusions relied on cross-sectional statistical analysis, since the same donors could not be followed over many years. Zero-insertion analyses could be partly confounded by invariant T cells such as MAIT and iNKT, though diverse VJ usage argued against such confounding for most clonotypes. In monozygotic twins, out-of-frame TCR alpha sharing was systematically underestimated by recombination models, although the models agreed with sharing between unrelated individuals. Abundant cord blood beta clonotypes had fewer insertions, young adult naive repertoires showed a similar but weaker trend, and memory repertoires showed no such trend. Compared with coincidental sharing between unrelated individuals, out-of-frame TCR alpha sequences shared between twins had an excess of sequences with low generation probability. A weaker excess of twin sharing was found in beta out-of-frame sequences because the signal-to-noise ratio was lowered by fewer shared sequences.

The CDR3 starts with the cysteine, ends with the phenylalanine, and has 13 residues. Only the CDR3 portion is preserved as DNA: 39 bases, with reading frame beginning at the first base. As regards this clonotype: What this receptor recognizes is not known. A much bigger clone sits one base away, suggesting this may be a read error.

The material sequenced was cord blood. The receptor was derived from a newborn girl in good health. The rearranged chain carries TRBV12-3 or TRBV12-4 and TRBJ2-1, with 10 bases matching TRBD2. TRBJ2-7 explains the end of the DNA better; the J call may be wrong. The DNA sequence is given as TGTGCCAGCAGTATAGCGGGGGGCAATGAGCAGTACTTC. It codes for CASSIAGGNEQYF.